In this sample, the clone carrying this TCR beta chain turned up many times. The antigen is undetermined. The CDR3 has 16 residues. Between the trimmed V and J ends, which lost 0 bases and 1 base, there was a span of 11 bases. Germline V gene lookup returns CDR1 MNHEY and CDR2 SVGAGI. The data were obtained in a study of neurological immune-mediated disorders. TCRdb re-analysed the 5' RACE reads in MiXCR, keeping a single row per CDR3 protein. The sample includes around 130,000 distinct CDR3 sequences, more than 2.5% of them seen just once. Study-wide results and caveats: The greatest degree of TCR clonal expansion was observed in HTLV-1-associated myelopathy, with the lowest in multiple sclerosis, below that of healthy controls. Phylogenetic analysis grouped 18 of 34 multiple sclerosis patients' repertoires together, suggesting a possible repertoire signature.

The chain combines TRBV6-5 with TRBJ2-3; either TRBD1 or TRBD2 may fit D (5 bases each). The TCR comes from a woman under 40 with multiple sclerosis. The sample consisted of PBMCs. CDR3 amino acids: CASSYSRGLGTDTQYF. The CDR3 region has the DNA TGTGCCAGCAGTTACTCGAGGGGTTTGGGCACAGATACGCAGTATTTT.